Following are 17 T cell receptor beta chains from one sample sequenced in a study of T cells in Graves' hyperthyroidism and ophthalmopathy. RNA transcripts served as the template for amplifying TCR beta CDR3 regions. First-round RT-PCR of the TCR CDR3 relied on the HTBI primer set. TCRdb analysed the multiplex PCR reads with MiXCR anew, one entry per CDR3 protein. The repertoire holds approximately 410,000 distinct CDR3 sequences, with around 15% as singletons. Sequencing input: blood. The receptors were gathered from a man aged 18 to 29 with Graves' ophthalmopathy.

There are many counts of this clonotype. V is TRBV27 and J is TRBJ2-3, with 11 nucleotides matching TRBD1. The CDR3 has 16 amino acids. J gave up 2 bases and V 1 base, and 2 bases lay outside the gene matches. CDR1 and CDR2 (germline): MNHEY, SMNVEV (reference sequence). CDR3 region: CASSLYGQGATDTQYF. For the CDR3, the DNA is TGTGCCAGCAGTTTATACGGACAGGGGGCCACAGATACGCAGTATTTT.

This clonotype was observed at least ten times. The CDR3 loop reads CSAPRQAMNTDTQYF. The CDR3 nucleotides read TGCAGTGCTCCGCGACAGGCGATGAACACAGATACGCAGTATTTT. The chain recombines TRBV20-1 with TRBJ2-3; tentatively, D is TRBD1 (6 bases). This CDR3 contains 15 residues. V was pared by 5 bases and J by 2 bases, with 17 bases between. CDR1 DFQATT and CDR2 SNEGSKA come from the germline V gene (reference sequence).

This clonotype occurred many times. The chain carries TRBV12-3 or TRBV12-4 and TRBJ1-5; TRBD1 matches 11 bases. The CDR3 consists of 16 residues. J gave up 4 bases and V 5 bases, and 7 bases lay outside the gene matches. CDR3 nucleotides: TGTGCCAGCAGTCCCCTGGGACAGGGGGTTAATCAGCCCCAGCATTTT. Translation: CASSPLGQGVNQPQHF.

The V and J genes are TRBV7-8 and TRBJ1-5; unclear D gene. CDR3 length: 14 amino acids. CDR1 is SGHVS and CDR2 is FQNEAQ in the germline V gene. Trimming removed 0 bases from V and 5 bases from J, with 8 bases in between. The chain's CDR3 is CASSLALGDQPQHF. Written as DNA, the CDR3 is TGTGCCAGCAGCTTAGCGCTTGGGGATCAGCCCCAGCATTTT.

This clonotype has ten or more counts. The chain is built from TRBV3-1 and TRBJ1-1, with a weak D call TRBD1 (5 bases). V shed 0 bases and J shed 5 bases, with 13 bases lying between them. The CDR3 is made up of 15 amino acids. Germline CDR1 reads LGHDT; CDR2 reads YNNKEL (reference sequence). CDR3 sequence: CASSQEYGQGTEAFF. CDR3 in DNA: TGTGCCAGCAGCCAAGAGTACGGACAAGGAACTGAAGCTTTCTTT.

This clonotype came up many times. The V gene is TRBV2, the J gene TRBJ1-2, with 7 bases lining up with TRBD1. From germline, CDR1 is SNHLY and CDR2 FYNNEI. CDR3 size: 14 residues. The junction had 12 bases not matched to a gene; V was cut back by 6 bases and J by 8 bases. The CDR3 spells CASRPETGSHGYTF. The CDR3 DNA is TGTGCCAGCAGACCTGAGACAGGGAGCCACGGCTACACCTTC.

The sample holds many counts of this clonotype. The CDR3 loop reads CASSLVGTSGSYLSKNIQYF. Written as DNA, the CDR3 is TGTGCCAGCAGTTTAGTCGGGACTAGCGGGAGTTATCTCTCCAAAAACATTCAGTACTTC. V is TRBV12-3 or TRBV12-4 and J is TRBJ2-4; 14 positions agree with TRBD2. V shed 1 base, J shed 2 bases, and the junction held 10 bases outside the gene matches. The CDR3 runs 20 residues.

V gene TRBV4-2 combines with J gene TRBJ1-4, with D possibly TRBD1 on 5 matching bases. The CDR3 runs to 17 residues. Germline values: CDR1 LGHNA, CDR2 YNFKEQ. V shed 0 bases and J shed 0 bases, with 11 bases lying between them. The CDR3 loop reads CASSQDVRGTTNEKLFF. CDR3 in DNA: TGTGCCAGCAGCCAAGATGTTAGGGGCACAACTAATGAAAAACTGTTTTTT.

The chain uses TRBV6-1 and TRBJ2-2, with no clear D. The CDR3 length is 13 residues. The V end lost 5 bases, the J end lost 6 bases, and 10 bases lay between the germline ends. Per the germline V gene, CDR1 is MNHNS and CDR2 is SASEGT. The CDR3 reads CASSFFQPGELFF. The CDR3 nucleotides read TGTGCCAGCAGTTTTTTCCAACCCGGGGAGCTGTTTTTT.

In this sample, this clonotype turned up many times. The DNA of the CDR3 is TGTGCCAGCAGTCCCGACAGGGGGGGGCGTGGCTACACCTTC. Translating it yields CASSPDRGGRGYTF. The J gene is TRBJ1-2, the V gene TRBV12-3 or TRBV12-4; 9 bases are a match to TRBD1. The CDR3 is 14 amino acids. The J segment lost 7 bases and the V segment lost 5 bases, leaving 8 bases of the junction unmatched.

CDR3 nucleotide sequence: TGTGCCAGCAGTAAACAGGGCGCCGAGCAGTACTTC. Translation gives CASSKQGAEQYF. The rearrangement links TRBV12-3 or TRBV12-4 to TRBJ2-7; weak D call: TRBD1 (6 bases). V shed 5 bases and J shed 6 bases, with 11 bases lying between them. The CDR3 contains 12 residues.

This clonotype was counted ten times or more. The V gene is TRBV12-3 or TRBV12-4, the J gene TRBJ2-1; D is ambiguous. The CDR3 has 14 amino acids. Trimming shortened V by 5 bases and J by 4 bases, and 12 bases separated the two germline ends. DNA of the CDR3: TGTGCCAGCAGTGGGCAAGTCCTTTACAATGAGCAGTTCTTC. This gives the protein CASSGQVLYNEQFF.

This clonotype was recorded a few times. The V gene is TRBV6-2 or TRBV6-3, the J gene TRBJ1-1; D is possibly TRBD1 (5 bases). CDR3 length: 12 amino acids. Trimming shortened V by 11 bases and J by 3 bases, and 13 bases separated the two germline ends. CDR1 is MNHEY and CDR2 is SVGEGT in the germline V gene. This chain's CDR3 is CAGRDGDTEAFF. The CDR3 nucleotides read TGTGCCGGCCGGGACGGTGACACTGAAGCTTTCTTT.

There are many counts of this clonotype. The V gene is TRBV3-1, the J gene TRBJ1-5, with D tentatively TRBD1 (6 bases). The CDR3 is made up of 16 amino acids. Germline CDR1 is LGHDT and CDR2 is YNNKEL (reference sequence). V lost 3 bases, J lost 4 bases, and 16 bases lay in between. The CDR3 DNA sequence: TGTGCCAGCAGCCAGGGTGGGGGCCAGTCGAATCAGCCCCAGCATTTT. Protein product: CASSQGGGQSNQPQHF.

This clonotype was picked up a small number of times. V and J are TRBV19 and TRBJ1-2; D is possibly TRBD1 (5 bases). The V and J ends lost 4 bases and 4 bases respectively, with 10 bases between them. CDR1 and CDR2 (germline): LNHDA, SQIVND (reference sequence). The length of the CDR3 is 13 residues. The CDR3 loop reads CASSKRDAYGYTF. The CDR3, as DNA: TGTGCCAGTAGTAAAAGGGACGCCTATGGCTACACCTTC.

This clonotype was counted at least ten times. V and J are TRBV2 and TRBJ2-1, with D possibly TRBD2 on 5 matching bases. Trimming left V 9 bases short and J 4 bases short, with 16 bases between. Germline lookup yields CDR1 SNHLY and CDR2 FYNNEI. CDR3 length equals 14 residues. The CDR3 is CASGSGLVYNEQFF. The CDR3, as DNA: TGTGCCAGTGGGAGCGGACTGGTATACAATGAGCAGTTCTTC.

The V call is TRBV20-1, the J call TRBJ2-7, with 7 nucleotides matching TRBD2. Germline loops: CDR1 DFQATT, CDR2 SNEGSKA (reference sequence). V lost 5 bases to trimming and J lost 5 bases; unmatched junction nucleotides: 9. The CDR3 has 13 amino acids. The DNA for the CDR3 is TGCAGTGCTGGGAACGTAGCGGGCGACGAGCAGTACTTC. Translated: CSAGNVAGDEQYF.